The 32 T cell receptor beta chains in this list originate from one sample, sequenced in a study of regulatory T cells in long-lasting Graves disease (dated by TCRdb to the early 2020s). The time point label corresponds to: newly diagnosed GD, antithyroid drugs for less than 3 months. RNA was extracted from PBMCs in TRIzol for both TCR sequencing and RNA sequencing. The library was produced with multiplex PCR. This sample was sequenced with an Illumina HiSeq 4000. To build TCR beta libraries, CDR3 regions were amplified by Arm-PCR using iRepertoire HTBI primers. TCRdb applied fastp at Q25 and MiXCR to the public reads, then kept only in-frame beta chains. Identical CDR3 protein sequences are pooled into one entry, listed with their most common genes and DNA. This sample has roughly 350,000 distinct CDR3 sequences in its table, and roughly 15% of those were observed once. The leading ten clones occupy 20% to 25% of the sample.

This same sample was also part of a study on T cells in Graves' hyperthyroidism and ophthalmopathy.

This material consisted of peripheral blood mononuclear cells (PBMCs), taken at new diagnosis, from a patient treated with antithyroid drugs. Receptors were obtained from a woman aged 18-29 years with Graves disease. Donor details come from another sample of the same person, matched by shared clones.

This clonotype was seen many times. The chain recombines TRBV18 with TRBJ2-1, with 7 bases aligning to TRBD2. Germline assignment: CDR1 KGHSH and CDR2 LQKENI. Germline trimming cut 8 bases from V and 0 bases from J; bases unmatched to any gene: 7. The CDR3 has 15 residues. The CDR3 DNA is TGTGCCAGCCAACCCCGGGAGGCCTCCTACAATGAGCAGTTCTTC. Protein product: CASQPREASYNEQFF.

At least ten counts were recorded for this clonotype. The chain couples TRBV30 to TRBJ1-6; D gene uncertain. The CDR3 totals 12 residues. The ends were cut back, 1 base at V and 13 bases at J, with 11 bases in the middle. Germline V gives CDR1 GTSNPN, CDR2 SVGIG (reference sequence). CDR3 sequence reads: CAWSDGSPPLHF. The CDR3 DNA is TGTGCCTGGAGTGACGGATCTCCGCCCCTCCACTTT.

This clonotype has at least ten counts. The chain couples TRBV3-1 to TRBJ2-2; 9 bases map to TRBD2. This CDR3 has 17 amino acids. J gave up 4 bases and V 1 base, and 7 bases lay outside the gene matches. The V gene's germline CDR1 is LGHDT and CDR2 YNNKEL (reference sequence). The CDR3 bases are TGTGCCAGCAGCCAAGGTCTGAGCGGGGGGCCCACCGGGGAGCTGTTTTTT. Its protein is CASSQGLSGGPTGELFF.

This clonotype appeared many times. The V gene is TRBV2, the J gene TRBJ2-5; D is possibly TRBD1 (6 bases). V was clipped by 3 bases and J by 5 bases, with 16 bases between them. There are 15 residues in the CDR3. The germline V gene encodes CDR1 SNHLY and CDR2 FYNNEI. The CDR3 protein is CASSDQLGARETQYF. CDR3 bases: TGTGCCAGCAGTGATCAGTTGGGGGCGAGGGAGACCCAGTACTTC.

At least ten counts were recorded for this clonotype. This rearrangement joins TRBV3-1 to TRBJ2-7; the D is unclear. CDR3 length equals 14 residues. V lost 4 bases and J lost 6, with 16 bases in between. The germline gives CDR1 LGHDT, CDR2 YNNKEL (reference sequence). DNA of the CDR3: TGTGCCAGCAGCCCGTACGTCCCGCGAGGCGAGCAGTACTTC. Its translation: CASSPYVPRGEQYF.

There are a few counts of this clonotype. This rearrangement joins TRBV9 to TRBJ2-1, with TRBD2 identical over 7 bases. The germline CDR1 and CDR2 sequences are SGDLS and YYNGEE. The CDR3 consists of 14 residues. J gave up 9 bases and V 2 bases, and 8 bases lay outside the gene matches. CDR3 region: CASSVGGSPTEQFF. CDR3 nucleotide sequence: TGTGCCAGCAGCGTGGGGGGGTCGCCCACTGAGCAGTTCTTC.

Notes on this clonotype: This could be a read error, since a much larger clone is one nucleotide away. This rearrangement joins TRBV5-6 to TRBJ1-1; D unclear. The V end was cut by 3 bases, the J end by 4 bases, with 13 bases between. This CDR3 comprises 14 residues. The germline V gene has CDR1 SGHDT and CDR2 YYEEEE. CDR3 amino acids: CASSSLLAGTEAFF. The CDR3 nucleotides read TGTGCCAGCAGCTCATTACTCGCGGGCACTGAAGCTTTCTTT.

Many counts were recorded for this clonotype. The V and J genes are TRBV11-2 and TRBJ2-7; no clear D. Germline loops: CDR1 SGHAT, CDR2 FQNNGV. The CDR3 spans 12 residues. V lost 1 base and J 6 bases, leaving 7 bases between the germline ends. CDR3 protein: CASSLVPREQYF. CDR3 coding DNA: TGTGCCAGCAGCTTAGTCCCCCGCGAGCAGTACTTC.

This clonotype occurred many times. V is TRBV9 and J is TRBJ2-3; 10 positions agree with TRBD2. After removal of 0 bases from V and 0 bases from J, the junction contained 4 bases not matched to a gene. The CDR3 is 17 amino acids. Looked up from germline, CDR1 is SGDLS and CDR2 is YYNGEE. The CDR3 loop is CASSVAALAGSTDTQYF. CDR3 DNA sequence: TGTGCCAGCAGCGTAGCGGCACTAGCGGGGAGCACAGATACGCAGTATTTT.

There are many counts of this clonotype. This rearrangement joins TRBV6-2 or TRBV6-3 to TRBJ2-3; the match to TRBD2 covers 10 bases. Trimming took 2 bases from V and 1 from J; bases not matched to a gene: 6. From germline, CDR1 is MNHEY and CDR2 SVGEGT. This CDR3 is 17 amino acids long. CDR3 DNA: TGTGCCAGCAGTTACCTAGGACTAGCGGACCGCACAGATACGCAGTATTTT. This gives the protein CASSYLGLADRTDTQYF.

In this sample, this clonotype turned up many times. The chain joins TRBV28 to TRBJ2-4, with a weak D call TRBD2 (5 bases). Trimming stripped 3 bases from V and 0 bases from J, with 12 bases between. This CDR3 contains 16 residues. The germline V gene encodes CDR1 MDHEN and CDR2 SYDVKM. The CDR3 is CASSFLGELAKNIQYF. The CDR3 DNA reads TGTGCCAGCAGTTTCTTGGGAGAACTAGCCAAAAACATTCAGTACTTC.

There are many counts of this clonotype. The genes are TRBV5-1 and TRBJ1-4; a weak D match, TRBD1 (5 bases). CDR1 is SGHRS and CDR2 is YFSETQ in the germline V gene. V lost 2 bases and J 7 bases, leaving 12 bases between the germline ends. This CDR3 has 14 amino acids. This CDR3 reads CASSFGGVSEKLFF. The CDR3 DNA reads TGCGCCAGCAGCTTTGGGGGAGTGAGTGAAAAACTGTTTTTT.

The sample holds many counts of this clonotype. The V and J genes are TRBV7-3 and TRBJ1-1, with D tentatively TRBD1 (6 bases). The length of the CDR3 is 15 residues. Per germline, CDR1 SGHTA and CDR2 FQGTGA. Trimming shortened V by 5 bases and J by 3 bases, and 16 bases separated the two germline ends. The CDR3 spells CASSLNRAGDTEAFF. CDR3 nucleotides: TGTGCCAGCAGCCTAAACAGGGCGGGGGACACTGAAGCTTTCTTT.

This clonotype occurred many times. The chain recombines TRBV20-1 with TRBJ2-3; a possible D gene is TRBD2 (6 bases). Germline CDR1 DFQATT, CDR2 SNEGSKA (reference sequence). V lost 5 bases and J 6 bases, leaving 15 bases between the germline ends. There are 13 residues in the CDR3. This CDR3 reads CSAVRTSSDTQYF. CDR3 DNA sequence: TGCAGTGCTGTGAGAACTAGCTCTGATACGCAGTATTTT.

This clonotype has ten or more counts. The J gene is TRBJ2-1, the V gene TRBV5-1; 10 positions agree with TRBD2. Germline V gene data show CDR1 as SGHRS and CDR2 as YFSETQ. The ends lost 2 bases at V and 5 bases at J; junction bases unmatched: 7. The CDR3 is 16 residues long. Here the CDR3 DNA reads TGCGCCAGCAGCTTACAACCGGGACTAGCGAACAATGAGCAGTTCTTC. This gives the protein CASSLQPGLANNEQFF.

This clonotype was observed at least ten times. The chain has TRBV5-1 and TRBJ2-7, with D tentatively TRBD2 (5 bases). The germline gives CDR1 SGHRS, CDR2 YFSETQ. The CDR3 totals 14 residues. V was clipped by 4 bases and J by 3 bases, with 14 bases between them. DNA for the CDR3: TGCGCCAGCAGCGAGGGCGGCGCTTTCTACGAGCAGTACTTC. Its translation is CASSEGGAFYEQYF. Looking up the rest from reference TRBV5-1 and TRBJ2-7 gives the full variable domain: KAGVTQTPRYLIKTRGQQVTLSCSPISGHRSVSWYQQTPGQGLQFLFEYFSETQRNKGNFPGRFSGRQFSNSRSEMNVSTLELGDSALYLCASSEGGAFYEQYFGPGTRLTVT.

This clonotype was picked up a small number of times. It may be a read error: a sequence one base away is much more abundant. The CDR3 DNA reads TGTGCCAGCAGCCCGACAGGGGACTACGAGCAGTACTTC. Translated, it gives CASSPTGDYEQYF. This chain uses TRBV6-1 with TRBJ2-7; 8 positions match TRBD1. Looked up from germline, CDR1 is MNHNS and CDR2 is SASEGT. The CDR3 consists of 13 residues. V was pared by 6 bases and J by 3 bases, with 4 bases of the junction left unmatched.

This clonotype was detected ten times or more. The V and J genes are TRBV5-5 and TRBJ2-2; D is uncertain. The CDR3 totals 15 residues. CDR1 and CDR2 from the germline V gene are SGHKS and YYEKEE (reference sequence). V gave up 0 bases and J gave up 6 bases, with 12 bases separating them. The CDR3 loop reads CASSLEAAVPGELFF. The CDR3 region has the DNA TGTGCCAGCAGCTTGGAGGCCGCGGTACCCGGGGAGCTGTTTTTT.

The chain links TRBV5-1 to TRBJ2-7, with 12 positions matching TRBD2. J gave up 6 bases and V 4 bases, and 5 bases lay outside the gene matches. Germline lookup yields CDR1 SGHRS and CDR2 YFSETQ. The CDR3 is made up of 14 amino acids. The CDR3 region is CASSRTGLAGEQYF. The CDR3 region has the DNA TGCGCCAGCAGCCGGACGGGACTAGCGGGCGAGCAGTACTTC.

This clonotype was detected a few times. The rearrangement joins TRBV2 to TRBJ1-3; the D gene is possibly TRBD1 (5 bases). This CDR3 contains 15 residues. Germline CDR1 is SNHLY and CDR2 is FYNNEI. Trimming removed 2 bases from V and 4 bases from J, with 12 bases in between. The DNA for the CDR3 is TGTGCCAGCAGTGAAAATCGGGGCTCCGGAAACACCATATATTTT. Amino acids: CASSENRGSGNTIYF.

Many counts were recorded for this clonotype. This chain connects TRBV9 to TRBJ2-5; D unclear. The CDR3 totals 13 residues. CDR1 and CDR2 from the germline V gene are SGDLS and YYNGEE. V lost 0 bases, J lost 5 bases, and 8 bases lay in between. The CDR3 region is CASSVDLWETQYF. The CDR3 nucleotides are TGTGCCAGCAGCGTAGACCTTTGGGAGACCCAGTACTTC.

This clonotype occurred many times. This sequence joins TRBV12-3 or TRBV12-4 and TRBJ2-2; D gene ambiguous. The CDR3 spans 13 residues. Between the trimmed V and J ends, which lost 5 bases and 6 bases, there was a span of 10 bases. CDR3 sequence (DNA): TGTGCCAGCAGTCCCGGATCCGCCGGGGAGCTGTTTTTT. Amino acid sequence: CASSPGSAGELFF.

Only a few counts were recorded for this clonotype. This rearrangement joins TRBV25-1 to TRBJ1-2; 8 bases match TRBD1. Germline CDR1 is MGHDK and CDR2 is SYGVNS. This CDR3 is 15 amino acids long. V gave up 1 base and J gave up 4 bases; unmatched junction bases: 5. The CDR3 region is CASSESGQGAYGYTF. DNA of the CDR3: TGTGCCAGCAGTGAATCCGGACAGGGCGCCTATGGCTACACCTTC.

On this clonotype itself: It may be a read error: a sequence one base away is much more abundant. The chain couples TRBV5-1 to TRBJ2-2, with a weak D call TRBD1 (6 bases). CDR1 is SGHRS, CDR2 YFSETQ, per germline. This CDR3 has 15 amino acids. CDR3 amino acids: CASSLSQGNTGELSF. CDR3 DNA: TGCGCCAGCAGCCTCTCACAGGGAAACACCGGGGAGCTGTCTTTT. The full variable domain, its missing parts supplied by reference TRBV5-1 and TRBJ2-2, is KAGVTQTPRYLIKTRGQQVTLSCSPISGHRSVSWYQQTPGQGLQFLFEYFSETQRNKGNFPGRFSGRQFSNSRSEMNVSTLELGDSALYLCASSLSQGNTGELSFGEGSRLTVL.

This chain connects TRBV7-9 to TRBJ2-7, with 10 bases that match TRBD2. V dropped 8 bases and J dropped 0; count of bases not matched to a gene: 4. Looked up from germline, CDR1 is SEHNR and CDR2 is FQNEAQ (reference sequence). The CDR3 extends over 14 amino acids. The CDR3 sequence is CASGPSGSSYEQYF. The CDR3, as DNA: TGTGCCAGCGGCCCTAGCGGGAGCTCCTACGAGCAGTACTTC.

This chain links TRBV27 with TRBJ2-7; D is unresolved. The CDR3 contains 18 residues. Germline V gene lookup returns CDR1 MNHEY and CDR2 SMNVEV (reference sequence). Trimming shortened V by 1 base and J by 3 bases, and 22 bases separated the two germline ends. The CDR3 DNA is TGTGCCAGCAGTTTATTGTGGGGTGAGGTCGGCAATTTCTACGAGCAGTACTTC. This codes for CASSLLWGEVGNFYEQYF.

This rearrangement joins TRBV29-1 to TRBJ1-1; 10 bases agree with TRBD1. Germline lookup yields CDR1 SQVTM and CDR2 ANQGSEA. The CDR3 consists of 14 residues. The chain's CDR3 is CSSLGDRGNTEAFF. CDR3 DNA sequence: TGCAGTAGCCTAGGGGACAGGGGGAACACTGAAGCTTTCTTT.

This clonotype was observed at least ten times. The germline gene is not matched at one end of the junction; a read error may be the cause. V and J are TRBV2 and TRBJ2-3; the D is unclear. Germline-derived CDR1 and CDR2 are SNHLY and FYNNEI. The CDR3 has 14 residues. DNA of the CDR3: TGTGCCAGCGGTGACTCGGCTCGCACAGATACGCAGTATTTT. As protein: CASGDSARTDTQYF.

This chain joins TRBV30 and TRBJ2-3; a weak D match, TRBD1 (5 bases). CDR1 GTSNPN and CDR2 SVGIG come from the germline V gene (reference sequence). Trimming stripped 2 bases from V and 5 bases from J, with 20 bases between. The length of the CDR3 is 16 residues. The CDR3 protein is CAWSPAARGLGDTQYF. The CDR3 bases are TGTGCCTGGAGTCCTGCAGCAAGGGGTCTCGGAGATACGCAGTATTTT.

In this sample, this clonotype turned up many times. V usage is TRBV11-2 and J usage is TRBJ2-7, with D perhaps matching TRBD2 (5 bases). V was shortened by 5 bases and J by 6 bases, with 23 bases between the two germline ends. The CDR3 spans 16 residues. The germline V gene encodes CDR1 SGHAT and CDR2 FQNNGV. The CDR3 region has the DNA TGTGCCAGCAGCATAAGCTTAGAAGAGGGTCTAGGCGAGCAGTACTTC. Protein: CASSISLEEGLGEQYF.

This clonotype was counted a few times. This chain connects TRBV18 to TRBJ1-6; TRBD1 is a possible D gene (5 bases). The length of the CDR3 is 13 residues. V lost 3 bases and J 6 bases, leaving 6 bases between the germline ends. CDR1 KGHSH and CDR2 LQKENI come from the germline V gene. CDR3 bases: TGTGCCAGCTCACCCGACAGTAATTCACCCCTCCACTTT. This codes for CASSPDSNSPLHF.

This clonotype was seen only a few times. A read error may be the cause here, since a much bigger clone is one base away. The chain employs TRBV28 and TRBJ2-5; possible D gene TRBD2, 5 bases. CDR3 length equals 14 residues. Germline V CDR1 and CDR2: MDHEN, SYDVKM. This CDR3 is CASRYGADWYEQLF. The CDR3 DNA is TGTGCCAGCAGATACGGAGCGGATTGGTATGAGCAGCTCTTC.